This TCR beta chain comes out of a study of patients and donors after allogeneic stem cell transplantation. TCRdb analysed the RT-PCR reads with MiXCR anew, one entry per CDR3 protein. The sample has about a million distinct CDR3 sequences, approximately 19% seen once; the top ten hold roughly 6%. Trimming cost V 5 bases and J 7 bases, with 9 bases left between them. The CDR3 consists of 13 residues. CDR1 LGHDT and CDR2 YNNKEL come from the germline V gene (reference sequence). This sequence was found in a human donor who was either an allogeneic HSCT recipient or a stem cell or donor lymphocyte infusion donor (not recorded which). It is not recorded whose cells these are; they may come from a transplant donor. The chain is built from TRBV3-1 and TRBJ1-6, with a possible D match to TRBD1 (5 bases). The sequenced sample consisted of blood, either unsorted or a sorted T cell fraction (not recorded which). The CDR3 sequence is CASSSNRNSPLHF. The CDR3, as DNA: TGTGCCAGCAGCTCAAACAGGAATTCACCCCTCCACTTT.